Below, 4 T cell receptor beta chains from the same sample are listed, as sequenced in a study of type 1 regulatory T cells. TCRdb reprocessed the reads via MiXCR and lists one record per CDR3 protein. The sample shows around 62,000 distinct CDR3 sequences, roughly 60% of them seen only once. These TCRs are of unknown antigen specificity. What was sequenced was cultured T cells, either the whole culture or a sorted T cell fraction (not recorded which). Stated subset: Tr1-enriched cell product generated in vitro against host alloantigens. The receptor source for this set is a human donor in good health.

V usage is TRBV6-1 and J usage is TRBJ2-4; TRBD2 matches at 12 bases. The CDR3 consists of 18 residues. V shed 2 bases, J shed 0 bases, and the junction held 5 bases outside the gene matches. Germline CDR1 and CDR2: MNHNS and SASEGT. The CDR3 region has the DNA TGTGCCAGCAGTGAAAGTGGACTAGCGGGACTAGCCAAAAACATTCAGTACTTC. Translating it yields CASSESGLAGLAKNIQYF.

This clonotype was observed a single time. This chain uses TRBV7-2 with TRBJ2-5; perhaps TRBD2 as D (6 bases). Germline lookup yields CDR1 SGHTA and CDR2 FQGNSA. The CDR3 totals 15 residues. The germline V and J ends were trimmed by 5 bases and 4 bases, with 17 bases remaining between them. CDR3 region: CASSLIGSRGETQYF. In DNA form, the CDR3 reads TGTGCCAGCAGCCTCATCGGGAGTCGAGGAGAGACCCAGTACTTC.

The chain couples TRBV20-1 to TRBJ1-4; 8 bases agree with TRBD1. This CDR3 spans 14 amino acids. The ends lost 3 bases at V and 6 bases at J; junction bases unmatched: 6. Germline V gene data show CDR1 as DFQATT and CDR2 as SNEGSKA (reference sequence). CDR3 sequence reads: CSASQGAKHEKLFF. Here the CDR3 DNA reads TGCAGTGCTAGTCAGGGGGCGAAACATGAAAAACTGTTTTTT.

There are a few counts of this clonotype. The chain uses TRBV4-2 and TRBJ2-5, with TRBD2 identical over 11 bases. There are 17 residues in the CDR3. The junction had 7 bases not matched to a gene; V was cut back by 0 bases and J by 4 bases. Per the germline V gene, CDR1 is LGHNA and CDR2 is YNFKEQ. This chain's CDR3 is CASSQDSLAGGSETQYF. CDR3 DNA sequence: TGTGCCAGCAGCCAAGACTCCCTAGCGGGAGGCTCAGAGACCCAGTACTTC.